One and the same sample provided the 5 T cell receptor beta chains below, sequenced in a study of regulatory T cells in long-lasting Graves disease. Assembly of TCR beta libraries relied on iRepertoire HTBI primers together with Arm-PCR of CDR3 regions. Via MiXCR, TCRdb re-called the multiplex PCR reads, giving one row per CDR3 protein. This table holds hundreds of thousands of distinct CDR3 sequences, approximately 21% found once. Documented time point: persistent/refractory GD, antithyroid drugs over 5 years with positive TRAb. The TCR library was prepared using RNA isolated from PBMCs. The input for sequencing was peripheral blood mononuclear cells (PBMCs), taken when the disease was refractory, from a patient treated with antithyroid drugs. Receptors originate from a female donor with Graves disease.

This clonotype has just a few counts. V and J are TRBV2 and TRBJ1-2; D is uncertain. The V and J ends lost 6 bases and 4 bases respectively, with 18 bases between them. CDR3 length: 15 amino acids. The V gene's germline CDR1 is SNHLY and CDR2 FYNNEI. The CDR3 reads CASSLTVAPGYGYTF. The CDR3 DNA reads TGTGCCAGCAGCCTAACGGTAGCCCCCGGCTATGGCTACACCTTC.

This clonotype was observed a few times. The rearrangement uses TRBV6-1 and TRBJ2-3; tentative D call: TRBD1 (5 bases). CDR1 and CDR2 from the germline V gene are MNHNS and SASEGT. The CDR3 totals 14 residues. Trimming stripped 3 bases from V and 3 bases from J, with 10 bases between. This chain's CDR3 is CASSDRVRTDTQYF. Written as DNA, the CDR3 is TGTGCCAGCAGTGACAGGGTGAGGACAGATACGCAGTATTTT.

On this clonotype: Likely a read error: the CDR3 ends without its conserved phenylalanine or tryptophan. The V and J genes are TRBV29-1 and TRBJ1-2, with D maybe TRBD1 (5 bases). The CDR3 is made up of 13 amino acids. The germline V gene encodes CDR1 SQVTM and CDR2 ANQGSEA. The V gene lost 8 bases and the J gene lost 6 bases, with 19 bases spanning the gap. DNA for the CDR3: TGCAGCCTCAGACAGACCCCAACTGATGGCTACACCCTC. As protein: CSLRQTPTDGYTL.

The CDR3 DNA reads as TGTGCCAGCAGCTTTAGGGGGGCTACAGGGCGACCGAACACTGAAGCTTTCTTT. This codes for CASSFRGATGRPNTEAFF. The chain carries TRBV7-9 and TRBJ1-1, with a possible D match to TRBD1 (6 bases). The CDR3 consists of 18 residues. Germline V CDR1 and CDR2: SEHNR, FQNEAQ (reference sequence). Trimming stripped 3 bases from V and 1 base from J, with 21 bases between.

This clonotype was seen at least ten times. V usage is TRBV28 and J usage is TRBJ2-6, with D possibly being TRBD1 (5 bases). Germline loops: CDR1 MDHEN, CDR2 SYDVKM. The CDR3 totals 16 residues. The V and J ends lost 8 bases and 3 bases respectively, with 17 bases between them. DNA of the CDR3: TGTGCCAGCTCCAGTCAGGGTGAAAGTGGGGCCAACGTCCTGACTTTC. Amino acids: CASSSQGESGANVLTF. Combining the CDR3 with reference TRBV28 and TRBJ2-6 gives the whole variable domain DVKVTQSSRYLVKRTGEKVFLECVQDMDHENMFWYRQDPGLGLRLIYFSYDVKMKEKGDIPEGYSVSREKKERFSLILESASTNQTSMYLCASSSQGESGANVLTFGAGSRLTVL.